Here is one T cell receptor (beta chain) with its context. Germline V gene data show CDR1 as MNHEY and CDR2 as SMNVEV (reference sequence). This CDR3 comprises 16 residues. The V end lost 0 bases, the J end lost 2 bases, and 12 bases lay between the germline ends. The sample belongs to a study of blood T cell repertoires in COVID-19. Sequencing was performed with immunoSEQ multiplex PCR; in TCRdb, only in-frame clones are kept and a portion is missing. The top ten hold 12% of the sample, which has 150,000 to 200,000 clones, more than 75% seen once. This chain links TRBV27 with TRBJ2-3; a possible D gene is TRBD2 (5 bases). The sample consisted of peripheral blood. This clonotype was sampled from a woman in her 70s with COVID-19, enrolled during active disease. CDR3 coding DNA: TGTGCCAGCAGTTTATCGATTACGGGAACCACAGATACGCAGTATTTT. It codes for CASSLSITGTTDTQYF.